This T cell receptor beta chain comes out of a study of blood T cell repertoires in COVID-19. Those who participated ranged in age from 18 to 89 years and resided in around 22 US areas. The V gene lost 5 bases and the J gene lost 0 bases, with 11 bases spanning the gap. The CDR3 extends over 16 amino acids. CDR1 is SEHNR, CDR2 FQNEAQ, per germline (reference sequence). Per the original methods: Amplification with reference gene primers provided the estimates of nucleated cell counts. TCRdb's copy holds only in-frame clones and misses some; the assay was immunoSEQ multiplex PCR. D and trimming come from the DNA, and the V and J calls and clone size come from that table. The repertoire includes around 250,000 clones, over 80% of them detected once, and 1.2% sits in the top ten.

The rearrangement links TRBV7-9 to TRBJ2-6; D is possibly TRBD2 (5 bases). The TCR comes from a human donor in a cohort exposed to, infected with or recovered from COVID-19 (not recorded which). The donor label of this sample is uncertain. Sequencing was performed on PBMCs or T cells enriched from blood (not recorded which). CDR3 DNA sequence: TGTGCCAGCAGCCCCCGAGGGAGCTCTGGGGCCAACGTCCTGACTTTC. Translation gives CASSPRGSSGANVLTF.